This TCR beta chain appears in the sequencing data of a study of Ad26.COV2.S vaccination and SARS-CoV-2 variants. With regard to this clone: The antigen is not known.

V was pared by 8 bases and J by 1 base, with 6 bases between. Germline loops: CDR1 GTSNPN, CDR2 SVGIG (reference sequence). The CDR3 sequence is 11 residues long. Overall study findings and caveats: Vaccinated and placebo-treated recipients had similar non-spike TCR breadth. Vaccinees showed greater spike-specific TCR breadth than placebo recipients.

Treatment of the sample: roughly 20 received Ad26.COV2.S at low or high dose, single or two shots; 5 received placebo; per-sample allocation not given. Vaccine and placebo recipients were sampled on day 63 after the first injection. An 18-55-year-old adult in Boston served as donor. Method: immunoSEQ multiplex PCR; TCRdb's copy keeps in-frame clones and lacks some. The sample shows 380,000 or so clones, about 87% of them seen only once. This receptor was taken from a person between 18 and 59 years old who received the Ad26.COV2.S COVID-19 vaccine or a placebo. The V gene is TRBV30, the J gene TRBJ1-3, with D perhaps matching TRBD1 (5 bases). The source was peripheral blood, collected in a trial of Ad26.COV2.S vaccine versus placebo. The CDR3 nucleotides are TGTGCCGGGGCATCTGGAAACACCATATATTTT. It specifies CAGASGNTIYF.